This entry features one TCR beta chain sequence. What it binds is not known. The sample originates from a study of cytomegalovirus exposure and HLA in healthy donors. The PCR employed 60 Vbeta primers together with 13 Jbeta primers. This table comes from immunoSEQ multiplex PCR, and its TCRdb copy is limited to in-frame clones, with some not included. The sample lists some 150,000 clones, roughly 80% occurring once. J lost 5 bases, V lost 6 bases, and 8 bases had no gene match. The V gene's germline CDR1 is SGHVS and CDR2 FNYEAQ. This CDR3 region has 15 residues. Broader study findings: When analyzed later, the rates of TCR association showed variation by HLA locus, with DRB1 the most and HLA-C the fewest.

The chain recombines TRBV7-6 with TRBJ2-1, with 9 bases fitting TRBD2. Specimen: PBMCs. This receptor was obtained from a man aged 35-49 years in good health and CMV-seropositive. The CDR3 DNA sequence: TGTGCCAGCAGGTCTCTAGCGGGGATCAACAATGAGCAGTTCTTC. Protein sequence: CASRSLAGINNEQFF.